This entry features one T cell receptor (beta chain) sequence. Described time point: pretreatment peripheral blood. The protocol was immunoSEQ multiplex PCR, while the TCRdb copy is restricted to in-frame clones and leaves out a portion. The sample contains 85,000 to 90,000 clones, 80% to 90% of which appear only once. The source of the sample is a study of PD-L1 blockade in urothelial cancer. About the research overall: It was at 3 weeks (second dose) and 6 weeks after treatment start that blood was analyzed. The study recovered a median of roughly 140,000 T cells per blood sample.

Germline CDR1 and CDR2: SGHVS and FNYEAQ. CDR3 length: 18 residues. V trimming: 2 bases; J trimming: 8 bases; junction bases outside the gene matches: 14. The chain combines TRBV7-6 with TRBJ2-1, with 11 bases lining up with TRBD2. The origin of this receptor is a woman older than 75 with urothelial cancer. The sample consisted of PBMCs, taken around atezolizumab (anti-PD-L1) treatment. This chain's CDR3 is CASSLISLGTSGAYEQFF. The CDR3 coding sequence is TGTGCCAGCAGCTTAATTTCTTTGGGGACTAGCGGAGCGTATGAGCAGTTCTTC. Variable domain in full (rest from reference TRBV7-6 and TRBJ2-1): GAGVSQSPRYKVTKRGQDVALRCDPISGHVSLYWYRQALGQGPEFLTYFNYEAQQDKSGLPNDRFSAERPEGSISTLTIQRTEQRDSAMYRCASSLISLGTSGAYEQFFGPGTRLTVL.